These 28 T cell receptor beta chains originate from one sample sequenced in a study of T cell responses to AZD1222 COVID-19 vaccine. The method was immunoSEQ multiplex PCR; TCRdb's version includes in-frame clones alone and lacks a portion of them. Of 95,000 to 150,000 clones listed, over 80% are singletons. Sequenced material: peripheral blood, taken 28 days after the second AZD1222 dose. The receptor source for this set is an adult who received the AZD1222 COVID-19 vaccine.

V and J are TRBV6-7 and TRBJ2-1; TRBD1 might be the D (5 bases). TRBV6-7 belongs to the ORF category, with a function that is uncertain. Trimming shortened V by 5 bases and J by 4 bases, and 18 bases separated the two germline ends. CDR3 length: 16 amino acids. CDR3 residues: CASSRPGRAKYNEQFF. The CDR3 region has the DNA TGTGCCAGCAGTAGGCCAGGGCGAGCAAAATACAATGAGCAGTTCTTC.

The rearrangement joins TRBV6-5 to TRBJ1-5; D perhaps matches TRBD1 (6 bases). There are 14 residues in the CDR3. V lost 7 bases, J lost 3 bases, and 13 bases lay in between. The germline V gene has CDR1 MNHEY and CDR2 SVGAGI. CDR3 DNA sequence: TGTGCCAGCATCGGGGGCGCGTACAATCAGCCCCAGCATTTT. Residues: CASIGGAYNQPQHF.

The chain employs TRBV6-6 and TRBJ1-5; D is unresolved. Germline V gene data show CDR1 as MNHNY and CDR2 as SVGAGI (reference sequence). The CDR3 consists of 12 residues. With 3 bases removed from V and 11 bases from J, the gap between germline ends came to 11 bases. DNA for the CDR3: TGTGCCAGCAGTTATGAGGGCTTTTCCCAGCATTTT. Amino acids: CASSYEGFSQHF.

This chain links TRBV7-9 with TRBJ2-5; TRBD2 agrees at 12 bases. In germline, CDR1 is SEHNR, CDR2 FQNEAQ (reference sequence). V was pared by 2 bases and J by 6 bases, with 7 bases of the junction left unmatched. This CDR3 region has 16 residues. The chain's CDR3 is CASSLSFTSGGQTQYF. DNA for the CDR3: TGTGCCAGCAGCTTATCATTCACTAGCGGGGGGCAGACCCAGTACTTC.

The chain links TRBV6-5 to TRBJ2-7; D remains unclear. Germline CDR1 reads MNHEY; CDR2 reads SVGAGI. This CDR3 is built from 11 residues. The V end was cut by 7 bases, the J end by 7 bases, with 11 bases between. As DNA, the CDR3 is TGTGCCAGCACCGCGGCTCGGGAGCAGTACTTC. Translated, it gives CASTAAREQYF.

The chain recombines TRBV11-2 with TRBJ2-1; TRBD2 is a possible D gene (6 bases). The CDR3 contains 15 residues. Between the trimmed V and J ends, which lost 4 bases and 4 bases, there was a span of 14 bases. Germline V lookup: CDR1 SGHAT, CDR2 FQNNGV. CDR3 amino acids: CASSYNRDFYNEQFF. In DNA, the CDR3 is TGTGCCAGCAGCTACAACCGGGACTTTTACAATGAGCAGTTCTTC. The variable domain in full, with the rest retrieved from reference TRBV11-2 and TRBJ2-1, is EAGVAQSPRYKIIEKRQSVAFWCNPISGHATLYWYQQILGQGPKLLIQFQNNGVVDDSQLPKDRFSAERLKGVDSTLKIQPAKLEDSAVYLCASSYNRDFYNEQFFGPGTRLTVL.

The gene calls are TRBV4-1 and TRBJ2-7; D tentatively fits TRBD1 or TRBD2 (5 bases each). CDR3 size: 13 residues. Germline V lookup: CDR1 MGHRA, CDR2 YSYEKL. V was cut by 0 bases and J by 6 bases, with 9 bases left in between. In DNA form, the CDR3 reads TGCGCCAGCAGCCAAGACAGGGCGGGCGAGCAGTACTTC. Its translation: CASSQDRAGEQYF.

The chain couples TRBV28 to TRBJ1-2, with D maybe TRBD1 (5 bases). The CDR3 contains 11 residues. The germline gives CDR1 MDHEN, CDR2 SYDVKM. Deletions cut 4 bases from V and 8 bases from J, with 8 bases between. Written as DNA, the CDR3 is TGTGCCAGCAGTTCAGGGAGAGGCTACACCTTC. This translates into CASSSGRGYTF.

The chain has TRBV2 and TRBJ1-6; 7 positions match TRBD1. J gave up 5 bases and V 10 bases, and 8 bases lay outside the gene matches. The CDR3 runs 14 residues. Per the germline V gene, CDR1 is SNHLY and CDR2 is FYNNEI. For the CDR3, the DNA is TGTGCCACCAAACAGGGGTCACATAATTCACCCCTCCACTTT. Protein: CATKQGSHNSPLHF.

The chain recombines TRBV20-1 with TRBJ2-1; 10 bases fit TRBD2. CDR1 DFQATT and CDR2 SNEGSKA come from the germline V gene (reference sequence). The CDR3 spans 15 residues. The junction had 7 bases not matched to a gene; V was cut back by 3 bases and J by 5 bases. CDR3 region: CSASGLAGVDNEQFF. The CDR3 nucleotides are TGCAGTGCTAGTGGGCTAGCGGGAGTGGACAATGAGCAGTTCTTC.

The chain links TRBV11-2 to TRBJ2-3, with D possibly matching TRBD2 (5 bases). The CDR3 totals 15 residues. CDR1 and CDR2 (germline): SGHAT, FQNNGV. Trimming removed 3 bases at V and 2 bases at J, with 12 bases between. Written as DNA, the CDR3 is TGTGCCAGCAGCTTGGCCGGGGAGCCCACAGATACGCAGTATTTT. Residues: CASSLAGEPTDTQYF.

J is TRBJ2-1 and V is TRBV5-1; no firm D call. CDR1 and CDR2 from the germline V gene are SGHRS and YFSETQ. The CDR3 has 13 residues. Trimming shortened V by 2 bases and J by 2 bases, and 5 bases separated the two germline ends. The CDR3 here is CASSFQAYNEQFF. The DNA for the CDR3 is TGCGCCAGCAGCTTTCAGGCCTACAATGAGCAGTTCTTC. The full variable domain, its missing parts supplied by reference TRBV5-1 and TRBJ2-1, is KAGVTQTPRYLIKTRGQQVTLSCSPISGHRSVSWYQQTPGQGLQFLFEYFSETQRNKGNFPGRFSGRQFSNSRSEMNVSTLELGDSALYLCASSFQAYNEQFFGPGTRLTVL.

This chain connects TRBV24-1 to TRBJ1-1; unclear D gene. The CDR3 is 14 amino acids. Germline CDR1 and CDR2: KGHDR and SFDVKD. Trimming removed 8 bases at V and 1 base at J, with 13 bases between. In DNA form, the CDR3 reads TGTGCCACCATAGGAACTGGAGGGAACACTGAAGCTTTCTTT. It specifies CATIGTGGNTEAFF.

V gene TRBV19 combines with J gene TRBJ2-3, with a weak D call TRBD2 (5 bases). This CDR3 region has 12 residues. Per the germline V gene, CDR1 is LNHDA and CDR2 is SQIVND (reference sequence). V shed 5 bases and J shed 5 bases, with 8 bases lying between them. Here the CDR3 reads CASSPREDTQYF. CDR3 sequence (DNA): TGTGCCAGTAGTCCCCGGGAAGATACGCAGTATTTT. Full variable domain (rest looked up from reference TRBV19 and TRBJ2-3): DGGITQSPKYLFRKEGQNVTLSCEQNLNHDAMYWYRQDPGQGLRLIYYSQIVNDFQKGDIAEGYSVSREKKESFPLTVTSAQKNPTAFYLCASSPREDTQYFGPGTRLTVL.

The chain uses TRBV7-9 and TRBJ2-7; the D is unclear. Trimming stripped 1 base from V and 3 bases from J, with 4 bases between. The germline CDR1 and CDR2 sequences are SEHNR and FQNEAQ (reference sequence). CDR3 length: 12 amino acids. The CDR3 protein is CASSLVSYEQYF. DNA for the CDR3: TGTGCCAGCAGCTTAGTAAGCTACGAGCAGTACTTC.

This chain links TRBV19 with TRBJ1-4; 8 positions agree with TRBD1. After removal of 8 bases from V and 8 bases from J, the junction contained 7 bases not matched to a gene. The CDR3 loop spans 13 amino acids. Germline V CDR1 and CDR2: LNHDA, SQIVND (reference sequence). The CDR3 region has the DNA TGTGCCAGTTGCTACGACAGGGGAGAAAAACTGTTTTTT. Its protein is CASCYDRGEKLFF.

The chain has TRBV2 and TRBJ2-5, with 9 nucleotides matching TRBD1. The CDR3 is made up of 15 amino acids. Trimming at V came to 7 bases and at J to 5 bases, leaving 11 bases not matched to a gene. Germline CDR1 is SNHLY and CDR2 is FYNNEI. DNA of the CDR3: TGTGCCAGCACCCGGGACAGGGCTACTCGGGAGACCCAGTACTTC. This gives the protein CASTRDRATRETQYF.

This chain uses TRBV5-1 with TRBJ1-2, with D unclear. V lost 7 bases and J lost 7, with 14 bases in between. The CDR3 has 12 residues. Germline V CDR1 and CDR2: SGHRS, YFSETQ. The CDR3 sequence: CASGEDLSGYTF. CDR3 sequence (DNA): TGCGCCAGCGGTGAGGATCTCTCTGGCTACACCTTC.

The rearrangement uses TRBV6-4 and TRBJ2-1, with 8 bases fitting TRBD2. V shed 4 bases and J 1 base; nucleotides not matched to a gene: 3. CDR1 MRHNA and CDR2 SNTAGT come from the germline V gene. The CDR3 runs 15 residues. The CDR3 DNA follows: TGTGCCAGCAGTGCGGGGGGGGCTTCCTACAATGAGCAGTTCTTC. Its protein product is CASSAGGASYNEQFF.

V gene TRBV28 combines with J gene TRBJ1-4; D is unresolved. With 6 bases removed from V and 0 bases from J, the gap between germline ends came to 14 bases. Germline lookup yields CDR1 MDHEN and CDR2 SYDVKM. CDR3 length: 16 amino acids. The CDR3 sequence: CASSMVGRSTNEKLFF. CDR3 DNA sequence: TGTGCCAGCAGCATGGTTGGACGATCAACTAATGAAAAACTGTTTTTT.

The CDR3 nucleotides read TGTGCCAGTAGTACGCTCACAGGGGGAACTGAAGCTTTCTTT. It yields the protein CASSTLTGGTEAFF. The rearrangement joins TRBV19 to TRBJ1-1; 8 bases agree with TRBD1. With V trimmed by 4 bases and J by 5 bases, 6 bases remained unmatched. Germline CDR1 is LNHDA and CDR2 is SQIVND (reference sequence). CDR3 length: 14 amino acids.

The chain couples TRBV7-9 to TRBJ2-2; D is possibly TRBD1 or TRBD2 (5 bases each). Per the germline V gene, CDR1 is SEHNR and CDR2 is FQNEAQ (reference sequence). Between the trimmed V and J ends, which lost 5 bases and 5 bases, there was a span of 21 bases. This CDR3 spans 17 amino acids. The CDR3 is CASSPRAGTGVTGELFF. The CDR3 region has the DNA TGTGCCAGCAGCCCGAGGGCCGGGACCGGCGTAACCGGGGAGCTGTTTTTT.

This clone was observed a single time. The chain employs TRBV3-1 (or the pseudogene TRBV3-2) and TRBJ1-2; D gene uncertain. V was pared by 3 bases and J by 4 bases, with 12 bases between. This CDR3 region has 14 residues. The germline CDR1 and CDR2 sequences are LGHDT and YNNKEL (reference sequence). The CDR3 loop reads CASSHPESTYGYTF. The CDR3 bases are TGTGCCAGCAGCCACCCGGAGAGTACCTATGGCTACACCTTC.

Details on this clone: Other DNA sequences in the same sample also yield this CDR3. The CDR3 region is CASSPLRGSNQPQHF. CDR3 coding DNA: TGTGCCAGCAGTCCGCTAAGGGGGAGCAATCAGCCCCAGCATTTT. This chain uses TRBV28 with TRBJ1-5; TRBD1 is a possible D gene (6 bases). The germline CDR1 and CDR2 sequences are MDHEN and SYDVKM. This CDR3 contains 15 residues. V was cut by 5 bases and J by 1 base, with 12 bases left in between.

V is TRBV7-9 and J is TRBJ2-5; D may be TRBD1 (5 bases). The CDR3 loop spans 14 amino acids. CDR1 and CDR2 from the germline V gene are SEHNR and FQNEAQ (reference sequence). Trimming shortened V by 3 bases and J by 5 bases, and 13 bases separated the two germline ends. The CDR3: CASSFARDGETQYF. CDR3 nucleotides: TGTGCCAGCAGCTTCGCCAGGGATGGGGAGACCCAGTACTTC.

The V call is TRBV20-1, the J call TRBJ1-6; D gene ambiguous. The V end lost 6 bases, the J end lost 13 bases, and 10 bases lay between the germline ends. The CDR3 is made up of 10 amino acids. The V gene's germline CDR1 is DFQATT and CDR2 SNEGSKA (reference sequence). CDR3 sequence (DNA): TGCAGTGCCCAGACCGAGCCCCTCCACTTT. This codes for CSAQTEPLHF.

The chain employs TRBV23-1 and TRBJ1-5; no definite D call. TRBV23-1 is classed as an ORF, of uncertain function. This CDR3 has 11 amino acids. Deletions cut 7 bases from V and 9 bases from J, with 10 bases between. The CDR3: CASTHCRPQHF. CDR3 bases: TGCGCCAGCACCCATTGTAGGCCCCAGCATTTT.

The gene calls are TRBV2 and TRBJ1-2; D remains unclear. Trimming took 7 bases from V and 1 from J, leaving 10 bases between them. Germline lookup yields CDR1 SNHLY and CDR2 FYNNEI. The CDR3 loop spans 13 amino acids. DNA of the CDR3: TGTGCCAGCATACAAGCCTATAACTATGGCTACACCTTC. Amino acid sequence: CASIQAYNYGYTF.